This T cell receptor beta chain was captured in a study of Graves' ophthalmopathy and Graves' hyperthyroidism. General observations from the study: Ophthalmopathy progression prediction by the model yielded a sensitivity of 60% to 71% and a specificity of less than 75%. Blood contained most expanded thyroid clonotypes exceeding 0.001 frequency. Between ophthalmopathy and stable hyperthyroidism, a 13-signature model drew a separation with 87.88% sensitivity and around 80% specificity.

RNA transcripts served as template for amplifying TCR beta CDR3 sequences. Following a first-round RT-PCR that used HTBI primers, a second-round multiplex PCR was carried out. One entry per CDR3 protein results from TCRdb running MiXCR on the multiplex PCR reads. The table lists 260,000 or so distinct CDR3 sequences, around 50% of them singletons. Germline assignment: CDR1 KGHDR and CDR2 SFDVKD. The CDR3 extends over 13 amino acids. Trimming took 9 bases from V and 3 from J, leaving 12 bases between them. A remark on this clonotype: Its target is not known.

The chain has TRBV24-1 and TRBJ2-3; D ambiguous. This TCR was recovered from an adult man with Graves' ophthalmopathy. Sequencing was performed on peripheral blood. The CDR3 coding sequence is TGTGCCACCCTCGACCCGAAAACAGATACGCAGTATTTT. As protein: CATLDPKTDTQYF.